One sample yielded the 20 T cell receptor beta chains listed below, sequenced in a study of T cells in Graves' hyperthyroidism and ophthalmopathy. The source material, RNA transcripts, was used to amplify TCR beta CDR3 regions. First-round RT-PCR targeting the TCR CDR3 was performed with the HTBI primer set. TCRdb independently ran MiXCR on the multiplex PCR reads; one entry per CDR3 protein. The top ten clones hold roughly a sixth of a sample with some 690,000 distinct CDR3 sequences, roughly 17% of them seen once. The specimen sequenced was blood. Every receptor here comes from a man aged 45-65 years with Graves' hyperthyroidism.

This clonotype has a count of ten or more. The V gene is TRBV11-2, the J gene TRBJ2-3; D gene ambiguous. The CDR3 loop spans 16 amino acids. Germline V gives CDR1 SGHAT, CDR2 FQNNGV. Trimming removed 5 bases at V and 3 bases at J, with 18 bases between. The CDR3 reads CASSPATRSPTDTQYF. The CDR3 nucleotides read TGTGCCAGCAGCCCGGCAACGCGTTCTCCTACAGATACGCAGTATTTT.

The CDR3 reads CASSEFVGRGNNQPQHF. DNA of the CDR3: TGCGCCAGCAGTGAGTTCGTGGGCCGAGGCAACAATCAGCCCCAGCATTTT. The rearrangement uses TRBV10-2 and TRBJ1-5, with D unclear. The CDR3 is 17 residues long. Per germline, CDR1 WSHSY and CDR2 SAAADI. Trimming cost V 1 base and J 3 bases, with 16 bases left between them.

This clonotype was detected many times. V usage is TRBV10-3 and J usage is TRBJ2-7; tentatively, D is TRBD2 (5 bases). V was shortened by 0 bases and J by 5 bases, with 17 bases between the two germline ends. Germline-derived CDR1 and CDR2 are ENHRY and SYGVKD. The CDR3 has 16 amino acids. The CDR3 coding sequence is TGTGCCATCAGTGAGTCGCGGGTAGGAGCGAAAAACGAGCAGTACTTC. Residues: CAISESRVGAKNEQYF.

This clonotype was picked up a small number of times. The V call is TRBV19, the J call TRBJ2-7; 9 bases agree with TRBD1. Losses at the gene ends were 4 bases for V and 2 bases for J; bases not matched to a gene: 6. Germline V CDR1 and CDR2: LNHDA, SQIVND (reference sequence). This CDR3 has 15 amino acids. The CDR3 sequence is CASSRTDRGTYEQYF. The CDR3 nucleotides are TGTGCCAGTAGTAGGACGGACAGGGGAACCTACGAGCAGTACTTC.

At least ten counts were recorded for this clonotype. This chain uses TRBV20-1 with TRBJ2-7, with 12 bases that match TRBD2. The CDR3 spans 17 residues. J lost 3 bases, V lost 3 bases, and 12 bases had no gene match. Germline CDR1 and CDR2: DFQATT and SNEGSKA (reference sequence). CDR3 region: CSARKARTSGTRYEQYF. The CDR3, as DNA: TGCAGTGCTAGGAAGGCAAGGACTAGCGGGACGCGCTACGAGCAGTACTTC.

The chain uses TRBV10-3 and TRBJ1-5; 7 positions match TRBD1. The CDR3 length is 13 residues. The V gene's germline CDR1 is ENHRY and CDR2 SYGVKD. The junction had 4 bases not matched to a gene; V was cut back by 6 bases and J by 5 bases. The CDR3 region has the DNA TGTGCCATCAGGACAGGGTTGGATCAGCCCCAGCATTTT. This encodes CAIRTGLDQPQHF.

This clonotype was seen once. The chain uses TRBV5-8 and TRBJ2-3; D is unclear. Trimming left V 0 bases short and J 0 bases short, with 14 bases between. CDR1 is SGHTS, CDR2 YDEGEE, per germline. The CDR3 has 17 residues. DNA for the CDR3: TGTGCCAGCAGCTTGGGGTCAACAGCCTCTAGCACAGATACGCAGTATTTT. Protein: CASSLGSTASSTDTQYF. Together with reference TRBV5-8 and TRBJ2-3, the CDR3 gives the full variable domain: EAGVTQSPTHLIKTRGQQATLRCSPISGHTSVYWYQQALGLGLQFLLWYDEGEERNRGNFPPRFSGRQFPNYSSELNVNALELEDSALYLCASSLGSTASSTDTQYFGPGTRLTVL.

On this clonotype: A much larger clone sits a single nucleotide away, making a read error possible. The genes are TRBV28 and TRBJ2-3, with D possibly matching TRBD2 (6 bases). This CDR3 comprises 15 residues. The V and J ends lost 2 bases and 4 bases respectively, with 13 bases between them. Germline V gene sequence: CDR1 MDHEN, CDR2 SYDVKM. The CDR3 DNA reads TGTGCCAGCAGTTTAAGGTGGGAGGTTCCAGATACGCAGTATTTT. The encoded protein is CASSLRWEVPDTQYF.

This sequence joins TRBV5-1 and TRBJ2-3; D is possibly TRBD2 (5 bases). This CDR3 comprises 14 residues. Between the trimmed V and J ends, which lost 6 bases and 4 bases, there was a span of 15 bases. The germline V gene has CDR1 SGHRS and CDR2 YFSETQ. The CDR3 region is CASMRVGVSDTQYF. The CDR3 DNA reads TGCGCCAGCATGCGGGTGGGCGTATCAGATACGCAGTATTTT.

This clonotype was counted many times. This chain joins TRBV12-3 or TRBV12-4 and TRBJ2-7; D perhaps matches TRBD2 (5 bases). The CDR3 covers 15 residues. With 7 bases removed from V and 3 bases from J, the gap between germline ends came to 19 bases. DNA for the CDR3: TGTGCCAGCACCAATGAACCTCCCGGGATCTACGAGCAGTACTTC. As protein: CASTNEPPGIYEQYF.

This clonotype was detected a few times. The V call is TRBV5-1, the J call TRBJ2-4; D remains unclear. CDR3 size: 13 residues. In germline, CDR1 is SGHRS, CDR2 YFSETQ. Trimming took 5 bases from V and 4 from J, leaving 10 bases between them. CDR3 in amino acids: CASSYDGKNIQYF. The CDR3 coding sequence is TGCGCCAGCAGTTATGATGGGAAAAACATTCAGTACTTC. Drawing the rest from reference TRBV5-1 and TRBJ2-4, the complete variable domain is KAGVTQTPRYLIKTRGQQVTLSCSPISGHRSVSWYQQTPGQGLQFLFEYFSETQRNKGNFPGRFSGRQFSNSRSEMNVSTLELGDSALYLCASSYDGKNIQYFGAGTRLSVL.

This clonotype was seen at least ten times. This chain uses TRBV11-2 with TRBJ1-4; 8 bases map to TRBD1. The CDR3 sequence is 15 residues long. V was pared by 1 base and J by 7 bases, with 5 bases of the junction left unmatched. Germline V lookup: CDR1 SGHAT, CDR2 FQNNGV. DNA for the CDR3: TGTGCCAGCAGCTTAGGAACGGGACAGGCTGAAAAACTGTTTTTT. Translated, it gives CASSLGTGQAEKLFF.

The sample holds many counts of this clonotype. The gene calls are TRBV12-3 or TRBV12-4 and TRBJ1-6, with D hard to call. V was cut by 1 base and J by 7 bases, with 11 bases left in between. The length of the CDR3 is 15 residues. The CDR3 nucleotides read TGTGCCAGCAGTTTAGGCGGAACCCTAAATTCACCCCTCCACTTT. It is translated as CASSLGGTLNSPLHF.

This clonotype was recorded at least ten times. The gene calls are TRBV28 and TRBJ1-1; TRBD1 aligns across 7 bases. The J segment lost 4 bases and the V segment lost 6 bases, leaving 5 bases of the junction unmatched. Per the germline V gene, CDR1 is MDHEN and CDR2 is SYDVKM. There are 13 residues in the CDR3. Here the CDR3 reads CASSPGGVTEAFF. CDR3 nucleotides: TGTGCCAGCAGCCCAGGGGGGGTCACTGAAGCTTTCTTT.

In this sample, this clonotype turned up many times. This chain uses TRBV12-5 with TRBJ2-2; D unresolved. Per the germline V gene, CDR1 is LGHNT and CDR2 is FRNRAP. Trimming pared 2 bases from V and 5 bases from J, leaving 6 bases between. CDR3 length equals 13 residues. The CDR3 is CASGLIETGELFF. In DNA, the CDR3 is TGTGCTAGTGGTTTGATAGAAACCGGGGAGCTGTTTTTT.

The chain has TRBV19 and TRBJ2-2; TRBD2 aligns across 8 bases. There are 15 residues in the CDR3. Germline trimming cut 6 bases from V and 7 bases from J; bases unmatched to any gene: 10. Germline V gene lookup returns CDR1 LNHDA and CDR2 SQIVND (reference sequence). In nucleotides, the CDR3 is TGTGCCAGTAGGATGGGCGGGAGGTCCAGCGGGGAGCTGTTTTTT. Protein sequence: CASRMGGRSSGELFF.

This clonotype was counted between two and nine times. The gene calls are TRBV12-3 or TRBV12-4 and TRBJ2-2; perhaps D is TRBD1 or TRBD2 (5 bases each). V shed 7 bases and J shed 4 bases, with 10 bases lying between them. The CDR3 consists of 13 residues. The CDR3 loop reads CASTAGATGELFF. DNA of the CDR3: TGTGCCAGCACCGCCGGGGCCACCGGGGAGCTGTTTTTT.

This clonotype was seen only a few times. V and J are TRBV5-1 and TRBJ1-1; D gene uncertain. This CDR3 is built from 16 residues. Germline V CDR1 and CDR2: SGHRS, YFSETQ. Trimming pared 1 base from V and 5 bases from J, leaving 18 bases between. CDR3 amino acids: CASSLSLLDGRTEAFF. DNA of the CDR3: TGCGCCAGCAGCTTGTCCCTCTTGGACGGGCGTACTGAAGCTTTCTTT.

This clonotype showed up just a few times. The CDR3 DNA is TGCAGCGTTGAACTCTGGACAGACCAGAGCACTTTCATATATTTT. Translated, it gives CSVELWTDQSTFIYF. The chain recombines TRBV29-1 with TRBJ1-3; TRBD1 is a possible D gene (6 bases). V was shortened by 2 bases and J by 12 bases, with 23 bases between the two germline ends. Germline lookup yields CDR1 SQVTM and CDR2 ANQGSEA. CDR3 length: 15 amino acids.

This sequence joins TRBV24-1 and TRBJ2-5, with D maybe TRBD2 (6 bases). In germline, CDR1 is KGHDR, CDR2 SFDVKD. The CDR3 length is 17 residues. V gave up 1 base and J gave up 0 bases, with 14 bases separating them. The CDR3 nucleotides are TGTGCCACCAGTGATTTCGCGGGACGGAAGAACCAAGAGACCCAGTACTTC. It yields the protein CATSDFAGRKNQETQYF.